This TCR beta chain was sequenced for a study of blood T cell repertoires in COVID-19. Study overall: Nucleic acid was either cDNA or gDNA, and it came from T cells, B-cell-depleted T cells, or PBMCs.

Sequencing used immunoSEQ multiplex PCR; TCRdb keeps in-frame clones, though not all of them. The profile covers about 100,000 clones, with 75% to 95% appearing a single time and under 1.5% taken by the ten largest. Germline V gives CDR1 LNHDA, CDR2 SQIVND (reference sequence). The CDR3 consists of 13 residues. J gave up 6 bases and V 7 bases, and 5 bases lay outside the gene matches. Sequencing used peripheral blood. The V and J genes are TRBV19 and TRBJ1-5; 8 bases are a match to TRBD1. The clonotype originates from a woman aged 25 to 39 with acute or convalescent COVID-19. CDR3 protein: CASNNRGGQPQHF. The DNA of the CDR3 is TGTGCCAGTAACAACAGGGGGGGTCAGCCCCAGCATTTT.